This T cell receptor (beta chain) was identified during a study of blood T cells in healthy people across ages. The germline V and J ends were trimmed by 6 bases and 8 bases, with 14 bases remaining between them. The CDR3 has 13 amino acids. The germline gives CDR1 SGHRS, CDR2 YFSETQ. A sample-barcoded 5' primer and a J-beta primer mix were used in a second PCR of roughly 7 to 11 cycles. Each CDR3 protein gets one entry after TCRdb re-called the 5' RACE reads with MiXCR. The data show 1.4 million to 1.5 million distinct CDR3 sequences, about 43% seen once. This TCR came from a woman aged 18-29 years in good health. The chain is built from TRBV5-1 and TRBJ2-2; TRBD2 might be the D (5 bases). Specimen: blood. The CDR3 reads CASTPLAQGELFF. The CDR3 bases are TGCGCCAGCACCCCGCTAGCTCAGGGGGAGCTGTTTTTT.